Reported below is one T cell receptor (beta chain). Its antigen is still unknown. The sample comes from a study of T cell responses to AZD1222 COVID-19 vaccine. General study findings and limits: Recipients of AZD1222 seropositive at baseline numbered only 5 to 7. Clonal diversity was possibly underestimated, and the donors were mostly white British, with more females.

The repertoire was sequenced with immunoSEQ multiplex PCR; TCRdb's copy has only in-frame clones and lacks some. The sample carries around 130,000 clones, 93% recorded once. V was clipped by 9 bases and J by 6 bases, with 11 bases between them. The CDR3 sequence is 12 residues long. From germline, CDR1 is MNHEY and CDR2 SVGAGI. This chain links TRBV6-5 with TRBJ1-4; D is possibly TRBD1 (5 bases). The receptor comes from an adult in good health. Sequenced here: peripheral blood, sampled on day 0 of AZD1222 vaccination. This chain's CDR3 is CASSDRYEKLFF. DNA for the CDR3: TGTGCCAGTTCCGACAGATATGAAAAACTGTTTTTT.